Listed here are 20 T cell receptor beta chains from one sample, sequenced in a study of T cells in Graves' hyperthyroidism and ophthalmopathy. RNA transcripts gave rise to amplified TCR beta CDR3 regions. The HTBI primer set served for first-round RT-PCR of the TCR CDR3. TCRdb recomputed calls from the multiplex PCR reads with MiXCR, one row per CDR3 protein. Of around 300,000 distinct CDR3 sequences in the sample, roughly 15% were seen once. What was sequenced was blood. The receptors stem from a woman between 40 and 50 years old with Graves' ophthalmopathy.

A few counts support this clonotype. The chain uses TRBV3-1 and TRBJ1-6; no definite D call. V lost 5 bases, J lost 9 bases, and 14 bases lay in between. Germline CDR1 reads LGHDT; CDR2 reads YNNKEL (reference sequence). The CDR3 spans 14 residues. CDR3 sequence reads: CASSAGIGASPLHF. As DNA, the CDR3 is TGTGCCAGCAGCGCCGGGATAGGCGCTTCACCCCTCCACTTT.

In its sample, this clonotype was seen a few times. The gene calls are TRBV20-1 and TRBJ1-4; D may be TRBD1 (6 bases). CDR1 and CDR2 from the germline V gene are DFQATT and SNEGSKA (reference sequence). The CDR3 sequence is 13 residues long. V lost 5 bases, J lost 4 bases, and 11 bases lay in between. This CDR3 reads CSARTVHNEKLFF. The CDR3 DNA is TGCAGTGCTCGGACAGTGCATAATGAAAAACTGTTTTTT.

The chain has TRBV12-3 or TRBV12-4 and TRBJ2-4; D is unclear. This CDR3 is built from 15 residues. Deletions cut 5 bases from V and 0 bases from J, with 11 bases between. The CDR3 DNA reads TGTGCCAGCAGTCCTGGGATCTTAGCCAAAAACATTCAGTACTTC. Its translation: CASSPGILAKNIQYF.

This chain joins TRBV12-3 or TRBV12-4 and TRBJ1-6, with 7 nucleotides matching TRBD1. This CDR3 region has 14 residues. Losses at the gene ends were 2 bases for V and 8 bases for J; bases not matched to a gene: 3. CDR3 nucleotides: TGTGCCAGCAGTTTACAGGGGGTTGATTCACCCCTCCACTTT. The encoded protein is CASSLQGVDSPLHF.

This clonotype was seen at least ten times. The CDR3 loop is CASSPQGAKGQETQYF. CDR3 bases: TGTGCCAGCAGCCCACAGGGTGCTAAAGGACAAGAGACCCAGTACTTC. This chain joins TRBV5-6 and TRBJ2-5, with a possible D match to TRBD1 (6 bases). The CDR3 is 16 amino acids. The germline CDR1 and CDR2 sequences are SGHDT and YYEEEE. V lost 4 bases and J lost 2, with 18 bases in between.

This clonotype was counted ten times or more. The genes are TRBV3-1 and TRBJ2-7; a weak D match, TRBD2 (5 bases). Deletions cut 3 bases from V and 7 bases from J, with 10 bases between. The germline V gene has CDR1 LGHDT and CDR2 YNNKEL (reference sequence). This CDR3 is built from 12 residues. The CDR3 DNA follows: TGTGCCAGCAGCCAGCTCTCGGGGGAGCAGTACTTC. Residues: CASSQLSGEQYF.

This clonotype was recorded many times. The chain links TRBV28 to TRBJ2-7, with D perhaps being TRBD1 or TRBD2 (5 bases each). The CDR3 covers 15 residues. Deletions cut 1 base from V and 4 bases from J, with 14 bases between. Germline V gene sequence: CDR1 MDHEN, CDR2 SYDVKM. CDR3 DNA sequence: TGTGCCAGCAGTTTATCCGGGACCTCTAAGTACGAGCAGTACTTC. Protein sequence: CASSLSGTSKYEQYF. Complete variable domain (other parts from reference TRBV28 and TRBJ2-7): DVKVTQSSRYLVKRTGEKVFLECVQDMDHENMFWYRQDPGLGLRLIYFSYDVKMKEKGDIPEGYSVSREKKERFSLILESASTNQTSMYLCASSLSGTSKYEQYFGPGTRLTVT.

This clonotype has ten or more counts. V usage is TRBV2 and J usage is TRBJ2-3, with 7 bases aligning to TRBD2. The CDR3 sequence is 16 residues long. With 2 bases clipped from V and 2 bases from J, the junction kept 7 bases outside the gene matches. Germline loops: CDR1 SNHLY, CDR2 FYNNEI. The CDR3, as DNA: TGTGCCAGCAGTGAAATGGCTGGGACTATCACAGATACGCAGTATTTT. Residues: CASSEMAGTITDTQYF.

In its sample, this clonotype was seen a few times. This chain connects TRBV3-1 to TRBJ2-5; the D gene is possibly TRBD2 (6 bases). The CDR3 totals 18 residues. Germline-derived CDR1 and CDR2 are LGHDT and YNNKEL (reference sequence). Trimming stripped 3 bases from V and 5 bases from J, with 25 bases between. The CDR3 DNA reads as TGTGCCAGCAGCCAGTCATTCCCGGGGGAGATCGGAGATGAGACCCAGTACTTC. Translation: CASSQSFPGEIGDETQYF.

This clonotype was observed a few times. V gene TRBV7-2 combines with J gene TRBJ1-1; D not certain. Germline CDR1 and CDR2: SGHTA and FQGNSA. The ends were cut back, 0 bases at V and 5 bases at J, with 7 bases in the middle. The CDR3 totals 13 residues. The CDR3 sequence is CASSLAVKTEAFF. The CDR3 coding sequence is TGTGCCAGCAGCTTAGCGGTAAAAACTGAAGCTTTCTTT. The variable domain in full, with the rest retrieved from reference TRBV7-2 and TRBJ1-1, is GAGVSQSPSNKVTEKGKDVELRCDPISGHTALYWYRQSLGQGLEFLIYFQGNSAPDKSGLPSDRFSAERTGGSVSTLTIQRTQQEDSAVYLCASSLAVKTEAFFGQGTRLTVV.

This chain's CDR3 is CASSQDLRGWTEAFF. The CDR3 region has the DNA TGTGCCAGCAGCCAAGATTTACGGGGGTGGACTGAAGCTTTCTTT. The chain couples TRBV3-1 to TRBJ1-1; D may be TRBD1 (5 bases). CDR3 length: 15 amino acids. V lost 0 bases and J lost 5, with 13 bases in between. CDR1 is LGHDT and CDR2 is YNNKEL in the germline V gene (reference sequence). Full variable domain (remainder filled in from reference TRBV3-1 and TRBJ1-1): DTAVSQTPKYLVTQMGNDKSIKCEQNLGHDTMYWYKQDSKKFLKIMFSYNNKELIINETVPNRFSPKSPDKAHLNLHINSLELGDSAVYFCASSQDLRGWTEAFFGQGTRLTVV.

The V and J genes are TRBV20-1 and TRBJ2-2, with D perhaps TRBD2 (6 bases). Germline-derived CDR1 and CDR2 are DFQATT and SNEGSKA (reference sequence). The V end lost 4 bases, the J end lost 0 bases, and 12 bases lay between the germline ends. The length of the CDR3 is 15 residues. DNA of the CDR3: TGCAGTGCTACCAGAAGACTAGCGAACACCGGGGAGCTGTTTTTT. This encodes CSATRRLANTGELFF.

This clonotype has ten or more counts. The CDR3 loop reads CASPPRQLELTQTDTQYF. DNA for the CDR3: TGTGCCAGCCCCCCCAGGCAACTAGAACTAACCCAAACAGATACGCAGTATTTT. The chain uses TRBV6-1 and TRBJ2-3; weak D call: TRBD2 (5 bases). The V gene's germline CDR1 is MNHNS and CDR2 SASEGT. The CDR3 loop spans 18 amino acids. V shed 8 bases and J shed 3 bases, with 27 bases lying between them.

This clonotype occurred many times. This chain connects TRBV6-1 to TRBJ1-4, with D uncertain. V was trimmed by 1 base and J by 7 bases, leaving 4 bases between them. The germline CDR1 and CDR2 sequences are MNHNS and SASEGT. This CDR3 is built from 12 residues. The CDR3 DNA reads TGTGCCAGCAGTGAAGTTCGTGAAAAACTGTTTTTT. Its protein product is CASSEVREKLFF.

This clonotype was seen at least ten times. The chain links TRBV6-1 to TRBJ2-7; a weak D match, TRBD2 (6 bases). Germline V lookup: CDR1 MNHNS, CDR2 SASEGT. The CDR3 extends over 13 amino acids. V was clipped by 6 bases and J by 4 bases, with 13 bases between them. CDR3 loop: CASRPTRLYEQYF. In DNA form, the CDR3 reads TGTGCCAGCAGACCGACTAGGCTTTACGAGCAGTACTTC.

Many counts were recorded for this clonotype. The chain links TRBV20-1 to TRBJ2-5; possibly TRBD1 for D (5 bases). This CDR3 is 11 amino acids long. In germline, CDR1 is DFQATT, CDR2 SNEGSKA (reference sequence). V was shortened by 5 bases and J by 5 bases, with 9 bases between the two germline ends. The CDR3 loop is CSAGALETQYF. The CDR3 DNA reads as TGCAGTGCTGGGGCGTTGGAGACCCAGTACTTC.

The table lists this clonotype with many counts. The chain uses TRBV7-9 and TRBJ2-1, with TRBD1 identical over 10 bases. Germline V lookup: CDR1 SEHNR, CDR2 FQNEAQ (reference sequence). J gave up 8 bases and V 8 bases, and 6 bases lay outside the gene matches. There are 13 residues in the CDR3. The CDR3 region has the DNA TGTGCCAGCCGACAGGGGGCGTTAGATGAGCAGTTCTTC. Its translation: CASRQGALDEQFF.

This clonotype occurred many times. This sequence joins TRBV28 and TRBJ2-1; 7 bases fit TRBD2. CDR1 is MDHEN and CDR2 is SYDVKM in the germline V gene. The CDR3 is 15 residues long. With 3 bases clipped from V and 5 bases from J, the junction kept 7 bases outside the gene matches. Here the CDR3 DNA reads TGTGCCAGCAGTTTTTTAGCGGGTTCTAACAATGAGCAGTTCTTC. It encodes CASSFLAGSNNEQFF. The full variable domain, completed using reference TRBV28 and TRBJ2-1, is DVKVTQSSRYLVKRTGEKVFLECVQDMDHENMFWYRQDPGLGLRLIYFSYDVKMKEKGDIPEGYSVSREKKERFSLILESASTNQTSMYLCASSFLAGSNNEQFFGPGTRLTVL.

This clonotype was seen at least ten times. This chain links TRBV5-1 with TRBJ2-1; TRBD2 matches 10 bases. The germline CDR1 and CDR2 sequences are SGHRS and YFSETQ. The length of the CDR3 is 15 residues. V gave up 0 bases and J gave up 8 bases; unmatched junction bases: 5. The CDR3 coding sequence is TGCGCCAGCAGCTTGGACCCTAGCGGGAGCGATGAGCAGTTCTTC. Its protein is CASSLDPSGSDEQFF.

This clonotype has at least ten counts. The V and J genes are TRBV5-5 and TRBJ1-2; D unresolved. The ends were cut back, 0 bases at V and 0 bases at J, with 9 bases in the middle. Germline CDR1 SGHKS, CDR2 YYEKEE (reference sequence). CDR3 length: 15 residues. The CDR3: CASSLAGAANYGYTF. The CDR3 DNA sequence: TGTGCCAGCAGCTTGGCTGGTGCGGCTAACTATGGCTACACCTTC.